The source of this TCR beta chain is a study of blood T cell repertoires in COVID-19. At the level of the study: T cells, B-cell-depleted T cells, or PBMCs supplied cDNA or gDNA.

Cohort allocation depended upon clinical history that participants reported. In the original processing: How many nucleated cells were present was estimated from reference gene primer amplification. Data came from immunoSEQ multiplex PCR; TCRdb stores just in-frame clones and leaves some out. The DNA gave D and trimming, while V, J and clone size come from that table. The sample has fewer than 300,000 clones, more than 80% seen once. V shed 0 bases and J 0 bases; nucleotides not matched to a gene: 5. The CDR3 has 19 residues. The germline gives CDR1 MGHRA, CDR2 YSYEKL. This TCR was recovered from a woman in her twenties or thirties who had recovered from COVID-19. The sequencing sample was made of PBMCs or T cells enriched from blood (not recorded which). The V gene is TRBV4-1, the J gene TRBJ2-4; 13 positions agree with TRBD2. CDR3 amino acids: CASSQEQLAGGLAKNIQYF. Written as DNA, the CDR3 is TGCGCCAGCAGCCAAGAGCAACTAGCGGGAGGGTTAGCCAAAAACATTCAGTACTTC.